A single sample is the source of the 18 T cell receptor beta chains below, sequenced in a study of blood T cell repertoires in COVID-19. TCRdb keeps only in-frame clones here, not all; method: immunoSEQ multiplex PCR. This table holds 150,000 or so clones, 85% to 90% found once. The sample taken for sequencing was peripheral blood. The receptors derive from a man older than 75 with acute or convalescent COVID-19.

The chain uses TRBV5-1 and TRBJ2-7, with D perhaps matching TRBD2 (6 bases). Germline CDR1 reads SGHRS; CDR2 reads YFSETQ. V gave up 4 bases and J gave up 2 bases, with 16 bases separating them. The CDR3 is 15 residues long. The DNA for the CDR3 is TGCGCCAGCAGCGTAGGGGTCACGGGGGCCTACGAGCAGTACTTC. Residues: CASSVGVTGAYEQYF. Using reference TRBV5-1 and TRBJ2-7 for the parts outside the CDR3, the full variable domain is KAGVTQTPRYLIKTRGQQVTLSCSPISGHRSVSWYQQTPGQGLQFLFEYFSETQRNKGNFPGRFSGRQFSNSRSEMNVSTLELGDSALYLCASSVGVTGAYEQYFGPGTRLTVT.

The chain joins TRBV5-5 to TRBJ2-3, with D unresolved. V lost 4 bases and J 2 bases, leaving 5 bases between the germline ends. This CDR3 has 12 amino acids. Germline V gene lookup returns CDR1 SGHKS and CDR2 YYEKEE (reference sequence). The CDR3: CASSPSTDTQYF. DNA for the CDR3: TGTGCCAGCAGCCCTTCCACAGATACGCAGTATTTT.

This clone appeared once. V gene TRBV6-1 combines with J gene TRBJ2-4; D remains unclear. From germline, CDR1 is MNHNS and CDR2 SASEGT. This CDR3 has 14 amino acids. V dropped 2 bases and J dropped 3 bases, with 8 bases sitting between them. The DNA of the CDR3 is TGTGCCAGCAGTGAACGTGACTTCAAAAACATTCAGTACTTC. Its translation is CASSERDFKNIQYF.

The rearrangement links TRBV27 to TRBJ2-5, with D unresolved. V gave up 8 bases and J gave up 5 bases, with 15 bases separating them. The CDR3 is made up of 13 amino acids. Germline CDR1 is MNHEY and CDR2 is SMNVEV (reference sequence). The CDR3 loop is CASGFGVPETQYF. CDR3 in DNA: TGTGCCAGCGGATTTGGAGTTCCGGAGACCCAGTACTTC.

The J gene is TRBJ1-1, the V gene TRBV5-1, with D perhaps TRBD1 (6 bases). Deletions cut 0 bases from V and 1 base from J, with 13 bases between. CDR3 length: 16 residues. Per the germline V gene, CDR1 is SGHRS and CDR2 is YFSETQ. DNA of the CDR3: TGCGCCAGCAGCTTGGGGCAGGGGATGGCGAACACTGAAGCTTTCTTT. Its protein product is CASSLGQGMANTEAFF.

The gene calls are TRBV5-5 and TRBJ1-5; D unclear. In germline, CDR1 is SGHKS, CDR2 YYEKEE (reference sequence). V was cut by 0 bases and J by 3 bases, with 7 bases left in between. This CDR3 has 14 residues. The CDR3 DNA reads as TGTGCCAGCAGCTTGGACAGTCTCAATCAGCCCCAGCATTTT. It is translated as CASSLDSLNQPQHF.

This clone was counted only a few times. A much bigger clone sits one base away, suggesting this may be a read error. This rearrangement joins TRBV5-1 to TRBJ2-7; D is uncertain. Germline loops: CDR1 SGHRS, CDR2 YFSETQ. V lost 0 bases and J 0 bases, leaving 4 bases between the germline ends. This CDR3 is built from 13 residues. The CDR3 nucleotides read TGCGCCAGCAGCTTGGGGAGCTCCTACGAGCAGTACTTC. This encodes CASSLGSSYEQYF.

The chain combines TRBV5-8 with TRBJ1-2, with 8 bases aligning to TRBD1. V gave up 4 bases and J gave up 4 bases; unmatched junction bases: 6. Germline V lookup: CDR1 SGHTS, CDR2 YDEGEE. The CDR3 is made up of 14 amino acids. The CDR3 DNA sequence: TGTGCCAGCAGCCTCTTGACAGGGGCCTATGGCTACACCTTC. Amino acid sequence: CASSLLTGAYGYTF. The entire variable domain, with the rest obtained from reference TRBV5-8 and TRBJ1-2, is as follows: EAGVTQSPTHLIKTRGQQATLRCSPISGHTSVYWYQQALGLGLQFLLWYDEGEERNRGNFPPRFSGRQFPNYSSELNVNALELEDSALYLCASSLLTGAYGYTFGSGTRLTVV.

J is TRBJ1-2 and V is TRBV4-1; D remains unclear. Germline assignment: CDR1 MGHRA and CDR2 YSYEKL. The CDR3 totals 15 residues. Trimming took off 0 bases at V and 8 bases at J, with 16 bases between the two ends. Written as DNA, the CDR3 is TGCGCCAGCAGCCAAGATCTGGCTGCCCGTATCGGCTACACCTTC. Translating gives CASSQDLAARIGYTF.

The chain combines TRBV28 with TRBJ2-3, with D perhaps matching TRBD2 (6 bases). Germline-derived CDR1 and CDR2 are MDHEN and SYDVKM. V shed 6 bases and J shed 0 bases, with 16 bases lying between them. This CDR3 is 16 amino acids long. CDR3 region: CASRAPGTVSTDTQYF. The CDR3 DNA reads as TGTGCCAGCAGGGCACCAGGGACTGTTAGCACAGATACGCAGTATTTT.

The chain recombines TRBV6-5 with TRBJ2-7, with TRBD2 matching 9 bases. The CDR3 is 16 amino acids. CDR1 and CDR2 from the germline V gene are MNHEY and SVGAGI. Trimming took 0 bases from V and 7 from J; bases not matched to a gene: 10. As DNA, the CDR3 is TGTGCCAGCAGTTACTCGATACAAGCGGGAGGCCGGGAGCAGTACTTC. Its protein is CASSYSIQAGGREQYF.

The chain combines TRBV5-1 with TRBJ1-3; D is unclear. In germline, CDR1 is SGHRS, CDR2 YFSETQ. V lost 4 bases and J 0 bases, leaving 11 bases between the germline ends. The CDR3 loop spans 15 amino acids. This chain's CDR3 is CASSTLPSSGNTIYF. The CDR3 DNA reads TGCGCCAGCAGCACCCTTCCGAGCTCTGGAAACACCATATATTTT.

This clone has only a few counts. The V and J genes are TRBV19 and TRBJ2-5, with a weak D call TRBD2 (6 bases). Germline CDR1 reads LNHDA; CDR2 reads SQIVND (reference sequence). Between the trimmed V and J ends, which lost 3 bases and 5 bases, there was a span of 13 bases. The CDR3 contains 14 residues. This chain's CDR3 is CASSIFLASETQYF. CDR3 nucleotides: TGTGCCAGTAGTATTTTCCTAGCGTCGGAGACCCAGTACTTC. Full variable domain (outside the CDR3, taken from reference TRBV19 and TRBJ2-5): DGGITQSPKYLFRKEGQNVTLSCEQNLNHDAMYWYRQDPGQGLRLIYYSQIVNDFQKGDIAEGYSVSREKKESFPLTVTSAQKNPTAFYLCASSIFLASETQYFGPGTRLLVL.

The chain joins TRBV28 to TRBJ1-1, with 9 bases matching TRBD1. The germline CDR1 and CDR2 sequences are MDHEN and SYDVKM. With 9 bases clipped from V and 9 bases from J, the junction kept 17 bases outside the gene matches. The CDR3 loop spans 15 amino acids. The DNA of the CDR3 is TGTGCCAGTGGAGACAGGGGGGTTCAGCGCACCCAAGCTTTCTTT. Translation: CASGDRGVQRTQAFF.

The chain links TRBV19 to TRBJ2-1; 10 bases fit TRBD2. This CDR3 is 15 amino acids long. After removal of 6 bases from V and 8 bases from J, the junction contained 10 bases not matched to a gene. CDR1 is LNHDA, CDR2 SQIVND, per germline (reference sequence). CDR3 region: CASSPLAGALDEQFF. CDR3 sequence (DNA): TGTGCCAGTAGCCCTCTAGCGGGGGCGCTCGATGAGCAGTTCTTC.

The CDR3 reads CASSLTYRNNEQFF. The CDR3 DNA reads TGTGCCAGCAGCTTGACGTACAGAAATAATGAGCAGTTCTTC. This rearrangement joins TRBV5-4 to TRBJ2-1; no firm D call. The CDR3 extends over 14 amino acids. The germline V and J ends were trimmed by 1 base and 7 bases, with 12 bases remaining between them. Germline V CDR1 and CDR2: SGHNT, YYREEE (reference sequence).

The rearrangement uses TRBV5-1 and TRBJ2-7, with 8 bases matching TRBD2. The CDR3 covers 14 residues. The germline V gene has CDR1 SGHRS and CDR2 YFSETQ. J gave up 2 bases and V 7 bases, and 8 bases lay outside the gene matches. The CDR3 loop is CASSPGGGTYEQYF. CDR3 coding DNA: TGCGCCAGCTCCCCGGGAGGGGGGACCTACGAGCAGTACTTC.

The chain couples TRBV5-5 to TRBJ1-1, with D perhaps matching TRBD1 (5 bases). Germline V gene data show CDR1 as SGHKS and CDR2 as YYEKEE (reference sequence). The length of the CDR3 is 13 residues. The V end was cut by 3 bases, the J end by 10 bases, with 16 bases between. The CDR3 loop is CASSSTGVSAAFF. The CDR3 DNA follows: TGTGCCAGCAGCTCCACAGGAGTCAGCGCAGCTTTCTTT.